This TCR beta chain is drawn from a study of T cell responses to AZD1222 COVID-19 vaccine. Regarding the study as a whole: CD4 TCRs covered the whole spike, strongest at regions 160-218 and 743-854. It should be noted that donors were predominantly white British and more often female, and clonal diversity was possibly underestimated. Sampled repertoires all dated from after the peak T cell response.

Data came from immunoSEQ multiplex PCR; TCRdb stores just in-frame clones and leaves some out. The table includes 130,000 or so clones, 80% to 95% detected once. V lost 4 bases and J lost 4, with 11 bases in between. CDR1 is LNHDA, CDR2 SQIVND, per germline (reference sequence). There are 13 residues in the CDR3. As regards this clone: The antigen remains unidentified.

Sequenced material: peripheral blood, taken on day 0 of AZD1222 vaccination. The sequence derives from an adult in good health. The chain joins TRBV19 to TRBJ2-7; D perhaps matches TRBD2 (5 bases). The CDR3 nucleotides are TGTGCCAGTAGTAGGAGGTCGGGTTACGAGCAGTACTTC. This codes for CASSRRSGYEQYF.